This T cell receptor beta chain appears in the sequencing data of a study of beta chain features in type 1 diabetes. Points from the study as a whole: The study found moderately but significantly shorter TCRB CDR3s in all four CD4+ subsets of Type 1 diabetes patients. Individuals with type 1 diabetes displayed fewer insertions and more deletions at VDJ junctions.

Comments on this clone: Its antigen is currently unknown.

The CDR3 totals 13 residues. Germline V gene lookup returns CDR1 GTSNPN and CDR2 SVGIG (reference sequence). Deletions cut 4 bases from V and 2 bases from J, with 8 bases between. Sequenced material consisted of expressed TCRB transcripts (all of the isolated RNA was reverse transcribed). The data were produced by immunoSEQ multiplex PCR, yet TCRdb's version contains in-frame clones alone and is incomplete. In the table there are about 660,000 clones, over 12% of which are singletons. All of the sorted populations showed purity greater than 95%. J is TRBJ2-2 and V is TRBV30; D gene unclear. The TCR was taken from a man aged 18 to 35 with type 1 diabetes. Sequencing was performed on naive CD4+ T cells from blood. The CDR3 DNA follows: TGTGCCTGGACGGCAGGAAACACCGGGGAGCTGTTTTTT. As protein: CAWTAGNTGELFF. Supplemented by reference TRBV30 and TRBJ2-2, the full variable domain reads SQTIHQWPATLVQPVGSPLSLECTVEGTSNPNLYWYRQAAGRGLQLLFYSVGIGQISSEVPQNLSASRPQDRQFILSSKKLLLSDSGFYLCAWTAGNTGELFFGEGSRLTVL.